This T cell receptor beta chain stems from a study of T-cell memory formation after mild COVID-19 (dated by TCRdb to the early 2020s). Looking at the study overall: Most TCR sequence clusters were specific to one of the two donors. T-cell clones expanding and contracting after mild COVID-19 in two donors were tracked by longitudinal TCRalpha and TCRbeta repertoire sequencing. Two young, previously healthy adult volunteers made up the cohort, one male and one female. The investigation overall reported the following: The detection of some responding clones in pre-infection memory suggests that pre-existing cross-reactive memory T cells joined the SARS-CoV-2 response. The second-wave clones that peaked on day 37 were not confirmed to be SARS-CoV-2 specific. Only a couple of mild cases were covered by the study, and larger cohorts that include severe cases with pre-infection samples were considered necessary. From day 15 to 85, contracting clones showed balanced CD4/CD8 phenotypes, whereas a second wave of clones that expanded from day 15 to 37 leaned towards CD4+. Contracting CD4+ clones turned up mainly in the CM and EM memory subsets, whereas EMRA was where CD8+ clones were enriched.

Ficoll-Paque density gradient centrifugation was the method used to isolate PBMCs. The CDR3, cysteine through phenylalanine, is 15 amino acids long. Only the CDR3 portion is preserved as DNA: 45 bases, with reading frame beginning at the first base. CDR1 is given as DFQATT and CDR2 as SNEGSKA, both from the germline V gene (reference sequence). V is clipped by 0 bases and J by 10 bases, and the sequence between their germline boundaries is 19 bases long. Data came from an Illumina NovaSeq 6000. Using 5'RACE with constant-segment primers, TCRalpha and TCRbeta cDNA libraries were constructed, with sample barcodes and unique molecular identifiers added in the process. RNA was extracted from every sample with Trizol reagent. Amplification of the libraries took two PCR steps, and the second step added a second sample barcode plus Illumina TruSeq adapters. Sequencing of the libraries was done on an Illumina NovaSeq, producing 2 x 150 bp paired-end reads. The published analysis was carried out like this. Demultiplexing of reads and collapsing into UMI-guided consensus sequences were performed with migec v1.2.7. Using mixcr v2.1.11, the UMI consensuses were aligned to TRA and TRB V and J templates and assembled into clonotypes. A clonotype was counted as expanded or contracted only when both edgeR and NoisET called the clonotype significant, with the noise models trained on biological replicates. edgeR calls used a false discovery rate-adjusted p below 0.01 and a log2 fold-change threshold of 1. As an exploratory analysis of dynamics, max-normalized trajectories of the 1000 most abundant clonotypes were examined by PCA with hierarchical clustering. The CD4 or CD8 phenotype of responding clones was assigned using the separately sequenced CD4+ and CD8+ repertoires. Using fastp at Q25 and MiXCR, TCRdb reprocessed the public reads and kept productive beta chains. Rows with one shared CDR3 protein collapse into an entry with the most common genes and DNA. V and J calls and clone size were set by TCRdb, not the authors. In this sample the table shows hundreds of thousands of distinct CDR3 sequences, around 28% of which occur a single time. The ten largest clonotypes hold about 13% of the sample.

Ten or more counts support this clonotype. This clone's antigen is unknown. The sample holds no much larger clone one base away, and base qualities are not on file. This TCR was recovered from an adult woman who had mild COVID-19 (a few samples of this study predate the infection). The sample titles of this study are shuffled in the database, so cell type and time point are left out; the donor was told from shared clones. The V and J genes are TRBV20-1 and TRBJ1-5; the D gene is perhaps TRBD1, from 5 matching bases. Sequenced sample: PBMCs or a T cell subset sorted from them (not recorded which). The CDR3 reads as follows: CSARDSRRDGVPQHF. The sequenced DNA is TGCAGTGCTAGAGATTCCCGCAGGGACGGTGTCCCCCAGCATTTT.